This TCR beta chain derives from a study of shared clonotypes between healthy human individuals. The wider study: Two female and three male donors aged 18 to 49 were enrolled.

Sequenced by immunoSEQ multiplex PCR; TCRdb stores in-frame clones only, minus some. The sample consists of around 2,000,000 clones, approximately 94% of them appearing once. Study findings and constraints: Naive subsets, compared against memory subsets, generally had larger estimated richness values. Rarefaction showed that sequencing of sorted subsets was incomplete (despite large depth). Shared clonotypes: 4.5% to 5% naive CD4, around 3.4% naive CD8, about 2.5% memory CD4, over 0.3% memory CD8.

Trimming removed 4 bases at V and 4 bases at J, with 14 bases between. The CDR3 runs to 15 residues. Germline values: CDR1 MNHEY, CDR2 SMNVEV (reference sequence). A remark on this clone: Its matching antigen is unknown.

Naive CD8 cells lacked CD45RO, underwent positive selection for CCR7 and left out terminally differentiated effector memory CD45RA+ cells. The sequencing input was naive CD8+ T cells from PBMCs. This TCR was sampled from a young man in good health. Some clones in this sample may be carry-over from other donors' samples. V gene TRBV27 combines with J gene TRBJ2-1; maybe TRBD1 (6 bases). The CDR3 region has the DNA TGTGCCAGCAGTTCCAAAACGACAGGTTACAATGAGCAGTTCTTC. Protein sequence: CASSSKTTGYNEQFF.